This TCR beta chain was captured in a study of blood T cell repertoires in COVID-19. Per the original data handling: Using reference gene primer amplification, nucleated cell counts were estimated. Method: immunoSEQ multiplex PCR; TCRdb's copy keeps in-frame clones and lacks some. The V and J calls and clone size come from that table; D and trimming were worked out from the DNA. The data contain roughly 78,000 clones, roughly 90% of them singletons. Sequencing used peripheral blood. The sequence came from a man aged 60 to 69 with acute or convalescent COVID-19.

Here the CDR3 DNA reads TGCGCCAGCAGCTTGGTTGACAGCGACAATGAGCAGTTCTTC. Protein sequence: CASSLVDSDNEQFF. The J gene is TRBJ2-1, the V gene TRBV5-1, with a tentative D call TRBD1 (5 bases). This CDR3 comprises 14 residues. Germline V CDR1 and CDR2: SGHRS, YFSETQ. Trimming removed 0 bases at V and 5 bases at J, with 9 bases between.